The T cell receptor (beta chain) described here comes from a study of T cell responses to AZD1222 COVID-19 vaccine. Study as a whole: Researchers grouped second doses given at about 4 or about 12 weeks into one pool. Study conclusions and caveats: Spike-wide vaccine-associated CD4 TCRs dominated at 160-218 and 743-854. In a largely white British group with more females than males, clonal diversity was possibly underestimated. Of spike-specific TCRs, nearly half reportedly target regions left unmutated in variants.

The V end lost 5 bases, the J end lost 0 bases, and 17 bases lay between the germline ends. There are 17 residues in the CDR3. Germline V CDR1 and CDR2: LNHDA, SQIVND (reference sequence). This clone has a single count. Antigen: not known. The protocol was immunoSEQ multiplex PCR, while the TCRdb copy is restricted to in-frame clones and leaves out a portion. The sample records 90,000 to 120,000 clones, 70% to 90% being singletons. V and J are TRBV19 and TRBJ1-5; a weak D match, TRBD1 (6 bases). The source was peripheral blood, collected on day 0 of AZD1222 vaccination. This clonotype originated in an adult in good health. The CDR3: CASSPRGQIYSNQPQHF. The CDR3 DNA is TGTGCCAGTAGTCCCCGGGGGCAGATTTATAGCAATCAGCCCCAGCATTTT.